This T cell receptor (beta chain) is drawn from a study of regulatory T cells in long-lasting Graves disease. The authors built TCR beta libraries using iRepertoire HTBI primers and Arm-PCR of CDR3 regions. TCRdb recomputed calls from the multiplex PCR reads with MiXCR, one row per CDR3 protein. The sample includes more than 650,000 distinct CDR3 sequences, around 32% seen only once; the top ten take 40% to 50%. This clonotype has at least ten counts. Described time point: persistent/refractory GD, antithyroid drugs over 5 years with positive TRAb. The TCR library was made from RNA that had been extracted from PBMCs in TRIzol. In Xi'an, China, an endocrinology department was the source of patients. The source was peripheral blood mononuclear cells (PBMCs), collected when the disease was refractory, from a patient treated with antithyroid drugs. This receptor was identified in a female donor with Graves disease.

CDR3 nucleotide sequence: TGTGCCAGCGGACAGGGGTCCTATGGCTACACCTTC. This encodes CASGQGSYGYTF. The chain has TRBV2 and TRBJ1-2, with 9 bases lining up with TRBD1. Losses at the gene ends were 8 bases for V and 4 bases for J; bases not matched to a gene: 2. The CDR3 is 12 residues long. Germline V gene lookup returns CDR1 SNHLY and CDR2 FYNNEI.